The 8 T cell receptor beta chains in this list originate from one sample, sequenced in a study of blood T cell repertoires in COVID-19. Here immunoSEQ multiplex PCR was the method, and the copy in TCRdb shows in-frame clones only, minus some. There are about 200,000 clones in the sample; 87% occur only once, and more than 2% lies in the top ten. Source material: PBMCs or T cells enriched from blood (not recorded which). The receptor source for this set is a young woman who had recovered from COVID-19.

The chain recombines TRBV6-5 with TRBJ2-7; D may be TRBD1 (6 bases). Trimming left V 6 bases short and J 5 bases short, with 14 bases between. The CDR3 has 13 residues. The germline V gene encodes CDR1 MNHEY and CDR2 SVGAGI. CDR3 in amino acids: CASRKAGANEQYF. The CDR3 DNA reads as TGTGCCAGCAGAAAAGCAGGGGCGAACGAGCAGTACTTC.

V gene TRBV15 combines with J gene TRBJ2-1, with a weak D call TRBD1 (5 bases). The length of the CDR3 is 14 residues. Germline V lookup: CDR1 LNHNV, CDR2 YYDKDF (reference sequence). Trimming shortened V by 0 bases and J by 7 bases, and 10 bases separated the two germline ends. The CDR3 reads CATSREGALNEQFF. The CDR3, as DNA: TGTGCCACCAGCAGAGAAGGGGCACTGAATGAGCAGTTCTTC. Drawing the rest from reference TRBV15 and TRBJ2-1, the complete variable domain is DAMVIQNPRYQVTQFGKPVTLSCSQTLNHNVMYWYQQKSSQAPKLLFHYYDKDFNNEADTPDNFQSRRPNTSFCFLDIRSPGLGDTAMYLCATSREGALNEQFFGPGTRLTVL.

The chain has TRBV6-2 or TRBV6-3 and TRBJ2-1, with 11 bases aligning to TRBD2. Looked up from germline, CDR1 is MNHEY and CDR2 is SVGEGT. With V trimmed by 4 bases and J by 16 bases, 12 bases remained unmatched. The CDR3 spans 14 residues. The CDR3: CASSSGSGRALPFF. The CDR3 coding sequence is TGTGCCAGCAGTTCCGGTAGCGGGAGGGCCCTTCCCTTCTTC.

The V and J genes are TRBV10-3 and TRBJ2-3; a possible D gene is TRBD2 (6 bases). The CDR3 totals 20 residues. The V gene lost 3 bases and the J gene lost 2 bases, with 27 bases spanning the gap. The germline V gene encodes CDR1 ENHRY and CDR2 SYGVKD. The CDR3 loop reads CAISEGRVAGPLGLTDTQYF. CDR3 nucleotides: TGTGCCATCAGTGAAGGTAGAGTGGCGGGACCTCTGGGGCTCACAGATACGCAGTATTTT.

The chain is built from TRBV2 and TRBJ1-2; no firm D call. Between the trimmed V and J ends, which lost 7 bases and 1 base, there was a span of 10 bases. This CDR3 contains 13 residues. CDR1 is SNHLY and CDR2 is FYNNEI in the germline V gene. The CDR3 sequence is CASTRRHNYGYTF. CDR3 DNA: TGTGCCAGCACGCGCCGTCATAACTATGGCTACACCTTC.

This chain links TRBV3-1 (or the pseudogene TRBV3-2) with TRBJ1-4; tentative D call: TRBD1 (6 bases). V lost 4 bases and J 0 bases, leaving 15 bases between the germline ends. The CDR3 has 17 residues. Germline values: CDR1 LGHDT, CDR2 YNNKEL (reference sequence). CDR3 residues: CASSPPRGSATNEKLFF. The CDR3 DNA reads as TGTGCCAGCAGCCCACCGAGGGGGTCGGCAACTAATGAAAAACTGTTTTTT.

The chain employs TRBV2 and TRBJ1-2, with TRBD1 matching over 10 bases. The trim removed 5 bases at V and 4 bases at J, leaving 7 bases unmatched. The V gene's germline CDR1 is SNHLY and CDR2 FYNNEI. The CDR3 sequence is 15 residues long. The CDR3 nucleotides are TGTGCCAGCAGTCGACAGGGGGCACCTGCCTATGGCTACACCTTC. Translating it yields CASSRQGAPAYGYTF.

This rearrangement joins TRBV5-8 to TRBJ2-1; 10 bases map to TRBD2. The CDR3 is 18 amino acids. Germline V gene data show CDR1 as SGHTS and CDR2 as YDEGEE. V lost 4 bases and J lost 1; bases outside the gene matches: 11. The CDR3 sequence: CASSITLAGEWSYNEQFF. The CDR3 DNA reads as TGTGCCAGCAGCATCACCCTAGCGGGAGAATGGTCCTACAATGAGCAGTTCTTC.